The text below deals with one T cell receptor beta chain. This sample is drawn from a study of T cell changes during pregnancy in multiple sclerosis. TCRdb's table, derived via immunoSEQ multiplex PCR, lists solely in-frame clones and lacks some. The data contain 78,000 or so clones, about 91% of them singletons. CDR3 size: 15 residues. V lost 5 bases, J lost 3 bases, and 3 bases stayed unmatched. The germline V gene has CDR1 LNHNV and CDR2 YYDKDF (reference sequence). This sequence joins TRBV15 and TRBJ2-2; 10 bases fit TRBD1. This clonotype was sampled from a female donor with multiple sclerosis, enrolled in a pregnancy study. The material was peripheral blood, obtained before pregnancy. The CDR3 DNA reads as TGTGCCACCAGCGGGGGACAGGGGCACACCGGGGAGCTGTTTTTT. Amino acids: CATSGGQGHTGELFF.